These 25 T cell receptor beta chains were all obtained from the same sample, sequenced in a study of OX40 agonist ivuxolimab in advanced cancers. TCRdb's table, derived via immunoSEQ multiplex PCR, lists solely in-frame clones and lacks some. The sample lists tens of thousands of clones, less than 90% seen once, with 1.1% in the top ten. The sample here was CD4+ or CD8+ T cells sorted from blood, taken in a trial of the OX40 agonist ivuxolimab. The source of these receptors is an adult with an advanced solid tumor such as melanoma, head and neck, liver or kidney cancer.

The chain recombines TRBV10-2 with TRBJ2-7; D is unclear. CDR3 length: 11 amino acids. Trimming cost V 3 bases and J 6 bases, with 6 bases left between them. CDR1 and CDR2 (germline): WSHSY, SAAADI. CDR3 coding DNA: TGCGCCAGCAGTGAATTCGGCGAGCAGTACGTC. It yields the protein CASSEFGEQYV.

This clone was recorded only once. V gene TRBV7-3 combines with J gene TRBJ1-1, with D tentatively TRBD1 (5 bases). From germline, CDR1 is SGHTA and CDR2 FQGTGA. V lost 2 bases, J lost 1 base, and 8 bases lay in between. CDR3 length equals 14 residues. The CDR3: CASSLAGGNTEAFF. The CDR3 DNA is TGTGCCAGCAGCTTAGCGGGGGGGAACACTGAAGCTTTCTTT.

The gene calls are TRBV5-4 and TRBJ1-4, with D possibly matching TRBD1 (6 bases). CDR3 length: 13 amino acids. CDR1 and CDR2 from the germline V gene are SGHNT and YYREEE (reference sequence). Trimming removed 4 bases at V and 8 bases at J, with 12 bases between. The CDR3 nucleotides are TGTGCCAGCAGCCAGCAAGGGGGGGAAAAACTGTTTTTT. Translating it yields CASSQQGGEKLFF.

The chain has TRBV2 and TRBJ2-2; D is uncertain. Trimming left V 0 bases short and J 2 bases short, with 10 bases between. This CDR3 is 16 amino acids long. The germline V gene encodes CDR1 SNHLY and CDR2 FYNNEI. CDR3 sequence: CASSEALRLNTGELFF. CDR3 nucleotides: TGTGCCAGCAGTGAAGCGCTTCGACTTAACACCGGGGAGCTGTTTTTT.

The CDR3 bases are TGCGCCAGCAGCAGGGACAGCTTCTACGAGCAGTACTTC. It specifies CASSRDSFYEQYF. V and J are TRBV5-1 and TRBJ2-7; the match to TRBD1 covers 7 bases. The CDR3 sequence is 13 residues long. V trimming: 4 bases; J trimming: 3 bases; junction bases outside the gene matches: 4. Germline-derived CDR1 and CDR2 are SGHRS and YFSETQ. Full variable domain (rest looked up from reference TRBV5-1 and TRBJ2-7): KAGVTQTPRYLIKTRGQQVTLSCSPISGHRSVSWYQQTPGQGLQFLFEYFSETQRNKGNFPGRFSGRQFSNSRSEMNVSTLELGDSALYLCASSRDSFYEQYFGPGTRLTVT.

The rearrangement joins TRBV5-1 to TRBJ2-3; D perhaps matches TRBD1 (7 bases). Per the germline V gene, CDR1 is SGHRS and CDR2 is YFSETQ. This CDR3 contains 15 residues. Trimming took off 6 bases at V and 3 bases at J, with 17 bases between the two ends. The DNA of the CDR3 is TGCGCCAGCACCATGGGGGGCAGGGGGACAGATACGCAGTATTTT. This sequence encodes CASTMGGRGTDTQYF.

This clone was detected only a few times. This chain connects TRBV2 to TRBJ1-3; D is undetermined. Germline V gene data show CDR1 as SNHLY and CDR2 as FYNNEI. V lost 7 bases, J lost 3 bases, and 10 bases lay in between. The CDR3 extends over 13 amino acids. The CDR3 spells CASTMPGGNTIYF. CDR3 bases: TGTGCCAGCACAATGCCAGGTGGAAACACCATATATTTT.

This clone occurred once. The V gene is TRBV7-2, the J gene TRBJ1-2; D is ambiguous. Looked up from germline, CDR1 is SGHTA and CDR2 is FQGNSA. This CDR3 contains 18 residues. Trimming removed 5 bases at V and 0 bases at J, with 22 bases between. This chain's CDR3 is CASSPGRASITANYGYTF. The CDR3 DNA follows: TGTGCCAGCAGCCCTGGTAGGGCTTCAATTACAGCTAACTATGGCTACACCTTC.

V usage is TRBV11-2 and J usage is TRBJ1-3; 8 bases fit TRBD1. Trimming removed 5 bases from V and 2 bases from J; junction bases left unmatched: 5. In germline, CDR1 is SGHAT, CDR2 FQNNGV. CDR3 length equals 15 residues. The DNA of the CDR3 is TGTGCCAGCAGCCAGCTACAGGGGGCTGGAAACACCATATATTTT. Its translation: CASSQLQGAGNTIYF.

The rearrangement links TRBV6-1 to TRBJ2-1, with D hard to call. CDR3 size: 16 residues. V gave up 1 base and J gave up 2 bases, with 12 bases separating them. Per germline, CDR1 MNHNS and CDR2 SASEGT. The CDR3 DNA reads TGTGCCAGCAGTGAAGGGAAAATCCTCCCCTACAATGAGCAGTTCTTC. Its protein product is CASSEGKILPYNEQFF.

CDR3 residues: CASSRSGGSSTDTQYF. For the CDR3, the DNA is TGCGCCAGCAGCCGATCGGGGGGGAGTAGCACAGATACGCAGTATTTT. This sequence joins TRBV4-3 and TRBJ2-3, with 8 bases fitting TRBD2. J gave up 0 bases and V 4 bases, and 6 bases lay outside the gene matches. From germline, CDR1 is LGHNA and CDR2 YSLEER. This CDR3 contains 16 residues.

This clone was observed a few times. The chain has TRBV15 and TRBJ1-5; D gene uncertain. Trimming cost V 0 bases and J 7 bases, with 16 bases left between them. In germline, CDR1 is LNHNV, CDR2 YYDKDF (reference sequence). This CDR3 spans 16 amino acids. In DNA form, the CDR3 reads TGTGCCACCAGCAGAGAACGGGCAGGTTCATACCAGCCCCAGCATTTT. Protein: CATSRERAGSYQPQHF.

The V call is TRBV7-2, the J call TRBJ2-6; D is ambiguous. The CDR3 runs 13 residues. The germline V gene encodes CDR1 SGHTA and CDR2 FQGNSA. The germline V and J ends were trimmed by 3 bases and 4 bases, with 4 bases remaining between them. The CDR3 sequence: CASSLFGANVLTF. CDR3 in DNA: TGTGCCAGCAGCTTGTTCGGGGCCAACGTCCTGACTTTC.

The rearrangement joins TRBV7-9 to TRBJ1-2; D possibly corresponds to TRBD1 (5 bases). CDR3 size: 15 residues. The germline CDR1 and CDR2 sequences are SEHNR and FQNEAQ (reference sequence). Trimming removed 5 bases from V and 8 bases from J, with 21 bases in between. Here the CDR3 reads CASSPGDVQGLGYTF. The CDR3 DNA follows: TGTGCCAGCAGCCCTGGGGACGTTCAGGGCTTGGGCTACACCTTC.

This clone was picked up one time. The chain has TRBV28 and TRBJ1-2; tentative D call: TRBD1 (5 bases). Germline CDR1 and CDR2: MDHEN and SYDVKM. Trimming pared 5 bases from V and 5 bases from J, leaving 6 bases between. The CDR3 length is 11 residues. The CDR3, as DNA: TGTGCCAGCAGTGCAGGGTATGGCTACACCTTC. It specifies CASSAGYGYTF.

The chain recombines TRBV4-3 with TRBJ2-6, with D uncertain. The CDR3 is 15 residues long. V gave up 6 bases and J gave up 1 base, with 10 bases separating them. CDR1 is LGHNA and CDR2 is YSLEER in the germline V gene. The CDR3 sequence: CASSLDPSGANVLTF. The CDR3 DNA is TGCGCCAGCAGTCTTGACCCGTCTGGGGCCAACGTCCTGACTTTC.

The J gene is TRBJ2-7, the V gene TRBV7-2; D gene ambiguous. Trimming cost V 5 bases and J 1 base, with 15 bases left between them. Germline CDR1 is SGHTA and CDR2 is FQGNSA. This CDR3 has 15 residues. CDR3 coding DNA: TGTGCCAGCAGCCGACAAAGGCTGGGATCCTACGAGCAGTACTTC. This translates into CASSRQRLGSYEQYF.

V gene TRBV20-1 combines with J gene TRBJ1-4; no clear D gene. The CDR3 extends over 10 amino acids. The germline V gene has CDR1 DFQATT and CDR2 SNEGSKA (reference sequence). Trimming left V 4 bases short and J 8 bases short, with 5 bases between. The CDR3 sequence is CSAIGEKLFF. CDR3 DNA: TGCAGTGCTATCGGGGAAAAACTGTTTTTT.

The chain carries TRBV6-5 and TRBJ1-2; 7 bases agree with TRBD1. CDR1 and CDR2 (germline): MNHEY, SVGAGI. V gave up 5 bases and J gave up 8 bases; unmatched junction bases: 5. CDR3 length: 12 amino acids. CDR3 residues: CASSRQGGGYTF. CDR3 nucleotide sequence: TGTGCCAGCAGTCGACAGGGCGGGGGCTACACCTTC.

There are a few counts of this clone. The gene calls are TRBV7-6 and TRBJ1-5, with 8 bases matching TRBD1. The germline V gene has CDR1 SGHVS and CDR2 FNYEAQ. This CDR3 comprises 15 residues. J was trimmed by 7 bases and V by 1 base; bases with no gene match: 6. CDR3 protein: CASSLESGGRQPQHF. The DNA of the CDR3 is TGTGCCAGCAGCTTAGAGTCAGGGGGCAGGCAGCCCCAGCATTTT.

The CDR3 nucleotides read TGTGCCAGCAGTTCCCCCTCCGGACAGGCCCTCTATGGCTACACCTTC. Translated: CASSSPSGQALYGYTF. The rearrangement joins TRBV28 to TRBJ1-2; 7 bases are shared with TRBD1. Germline trimming cut 4 bases from V and 4 bases from J; bases unmatched to any gene: 12. This CDR3 is 16 amino acids long. The germline gives CDR1 MDHEN, CDR2 SYDVKM.

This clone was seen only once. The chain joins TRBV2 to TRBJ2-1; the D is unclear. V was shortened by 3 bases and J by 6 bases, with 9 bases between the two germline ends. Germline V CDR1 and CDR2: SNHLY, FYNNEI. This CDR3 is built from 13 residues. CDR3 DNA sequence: TGTGCCAGCAGTGATGGTGTTGCCAATGAGCAGTTCTTC. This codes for CASSDGVANEQFF.

In nucleotides, the CDR3 is TGCGCCAGCAGCACCGGTCTGCTGAACACTGAAGCTTTCTTT. This sequence encodes CASSTGLLNTEAFF. The chain carries TRBV5-1 and TRBJ1-1; D remains ambiguous. V was clipped by 4 bases and J by 0 bases, with 10 bases between them. This CDR3 is 14 amino acids long. CDR1 SGHRS and CDR2 YFSETQ come from the germline V gene.

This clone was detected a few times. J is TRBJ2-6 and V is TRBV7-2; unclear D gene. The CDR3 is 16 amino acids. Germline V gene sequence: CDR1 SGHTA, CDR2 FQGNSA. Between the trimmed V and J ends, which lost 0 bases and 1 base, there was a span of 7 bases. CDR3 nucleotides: TGTGCCAGCAGCTTAGCATCCAGATCTGGGGCCAACGTCCTGACTTTC. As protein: CASSLASRSGANVLTF. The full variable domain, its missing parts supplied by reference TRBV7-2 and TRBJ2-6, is GAGVSQSPSNKVTEKGKDVELRCDPISGHTALYWYRQSLGQGLEFLIYFQGNSAPDKSGLPSDRFSAERTGGSVSTLTIQRTQQEDSAVYLCASSLASRSGANVLTFGAGSRLTVL.

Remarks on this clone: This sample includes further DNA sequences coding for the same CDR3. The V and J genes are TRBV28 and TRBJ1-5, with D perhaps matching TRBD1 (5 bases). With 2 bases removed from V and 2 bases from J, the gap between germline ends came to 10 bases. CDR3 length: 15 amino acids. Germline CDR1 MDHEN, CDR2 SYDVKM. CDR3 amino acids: CASSLAGGGNQPQHF. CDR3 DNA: TGTGCCAGCAGTTTAGCCGGGGGTGGCAATCAGCCCCAGCATTTT.